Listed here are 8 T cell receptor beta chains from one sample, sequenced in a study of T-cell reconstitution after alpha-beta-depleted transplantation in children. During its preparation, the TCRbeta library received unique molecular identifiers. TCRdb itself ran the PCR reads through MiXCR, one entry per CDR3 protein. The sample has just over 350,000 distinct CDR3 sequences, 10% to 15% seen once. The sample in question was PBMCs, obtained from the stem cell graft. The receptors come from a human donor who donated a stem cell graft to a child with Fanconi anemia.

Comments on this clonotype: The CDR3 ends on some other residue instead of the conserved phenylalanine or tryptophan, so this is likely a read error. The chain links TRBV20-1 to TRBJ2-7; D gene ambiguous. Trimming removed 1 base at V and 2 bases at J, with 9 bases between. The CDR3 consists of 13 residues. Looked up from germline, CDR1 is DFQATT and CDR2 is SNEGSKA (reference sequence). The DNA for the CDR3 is TGCAGTGCTAGAGGAGACCTAACCTACGAGCAGTACGAC. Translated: CSARGDLTYEQYD.

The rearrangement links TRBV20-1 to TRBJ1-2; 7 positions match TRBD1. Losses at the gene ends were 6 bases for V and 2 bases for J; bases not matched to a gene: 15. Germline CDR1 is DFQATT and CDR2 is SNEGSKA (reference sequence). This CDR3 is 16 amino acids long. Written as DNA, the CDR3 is TGCAGTGCCCAAATAAGGGGAGGGGGCGTAAACTATGGCTACACCTTC. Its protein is CSAQIRGGGVNYGYTF.

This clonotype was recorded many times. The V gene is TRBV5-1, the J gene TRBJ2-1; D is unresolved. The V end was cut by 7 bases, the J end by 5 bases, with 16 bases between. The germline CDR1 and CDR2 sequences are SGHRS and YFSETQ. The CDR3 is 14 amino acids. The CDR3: CASGTSDPHNEQFF. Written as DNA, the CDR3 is TGCGCCAGCGGTACATCAGACCCGCACAATGAGCAGTTCTTC.

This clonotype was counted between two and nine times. The CDR3 bases are TGCGCCAACCAAGAGACCCAGTACTTC. Encoded protein: CANQETQYF. The chain couples TRBV5-1 to TRBJ2-5, with D unclear. The CDR3 spans 9 residues. The germline gives CDR1 SGHRS, CDR2 YFSETQ. V lost 9 bases and J lost 0, with 0 bases in between.

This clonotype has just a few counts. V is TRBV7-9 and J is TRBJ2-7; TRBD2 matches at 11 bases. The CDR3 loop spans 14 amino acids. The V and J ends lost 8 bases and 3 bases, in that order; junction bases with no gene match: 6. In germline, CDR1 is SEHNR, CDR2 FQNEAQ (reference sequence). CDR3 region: CASSSGGSGYEQYF. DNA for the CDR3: TGTGCCAGCTCTAGCGGGGGGTCGGGCTACGAGCAGTACTTC.

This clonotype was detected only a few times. The CDR3 DNA is TGCAGTGCTAGAGATTTTACAGGGTCGCAAGATCAGCCCCAGCATTTT. Its translation: CSARDFTGSQDQPQHF. V and J are TRBV20-1 and TRBJ1-5, with D tentatively TRBD1 (6 bases). From germline, CDR1 is DFQATT and CDR2 SNEGSKA (reference sequence). Trimming stripped 0 bases from V and 5 bases from J, with 17 bases between. The CDR3 spans 16 residues.

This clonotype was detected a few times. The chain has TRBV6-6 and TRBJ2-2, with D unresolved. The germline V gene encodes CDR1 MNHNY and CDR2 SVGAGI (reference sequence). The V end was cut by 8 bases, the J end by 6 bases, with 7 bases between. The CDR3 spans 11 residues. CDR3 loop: CASLYSGELFF. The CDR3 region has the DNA TGTGCCAGCTTGTACTCCGGGGAGCTGTTTTTT.

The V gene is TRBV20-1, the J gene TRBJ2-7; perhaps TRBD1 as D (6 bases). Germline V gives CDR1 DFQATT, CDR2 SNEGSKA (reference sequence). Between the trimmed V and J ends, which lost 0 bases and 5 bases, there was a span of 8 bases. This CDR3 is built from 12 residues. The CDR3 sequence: CSAREGADEQYF. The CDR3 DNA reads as TGCAGTGCTAGAGAGGGGGCAGACGAGCAGTACTTC.